These T cell receptor beta chains were read from a single sample in a study of shared clonotypes between healthy human individuals. Sequencing used immunoSEQ multiplex PCR; TCRdb keeps in-frame clones, though not all of them. The repertoire holds about 1.1 million clones, roughly 80% seen once, with 0.89% in the top ten. The sequenced sample consisted of memory CD4+ T cells from PBMCs. The receptors come from a man aged 18 to 30 in good health. Some clones in this sample may be carry-over from other donors' samples. Both conserved end residues are part of each CDR3. The D gene is left open where the match is weak. Not all rows give a size; the values are once, few, many and, for expanded clones, a class.

j_gene	abundance	v_gene	d_gene	CDR3aa	CDR3nt
TRBJ2-7	-	TRBV7-2	-	CASSRIGSSYEQYF	TGTGCCAGCAGCAGGATTGGTAGCTCCTACGAGCAGTACTTC
TRBJ2-1	-	TRBV9	-	CASTQGWGVYNEQFF	TGTGCCAGCACCCAGGGGTGGGGGGTTTACAATGAGCAGTTCTTC
TRBJ2-5	once	TRBV28	-	CASSLGQSGTQYF	TGTGCCAGCAGCCTCGGACAGTCAGGGACCCAGTACTTC
TRBJ1-5	-	TRBV5-8	-	CASSLGFGTDSNQPQHF	TGTGCCAGCAGCTTAGGCTTCGGGACGGATAGCAATCAGCCCCAGCATTTT
TRBJ2-1	-	TRBV6-6	-	CASSIGLNEQFF	TGTGCCAGCTCGATAGGCCTCAATGAGCAGTTCTTC
TRBJ1-2	-	TRBV28	-	CASSLRDTYYGYTF	TGTGCCAGCAGTTTGCGGGACACCTACTATGGCTACACCTTC
TRBJ2-7	-	TRBV28	TRBD1	CASRKTGNEQYF	TGTGCCAGCAGAAAGACAGGGAACGAGCAGTACTTC
TRBJ1-1	few	TRBV5-4	TRBD1	CASSPDRGTMNTEAFF	TGTGCCAGCAGCCCGGACAGGGGCACGATGAACACTGAAGCTTTCTTT
TRBJ2-6	-	TRBV5-1	-	CASSLTTQGRANVLTF	TGCGCCAGCAGCTTGACAACGCAGGGGCGGGCCAACGTCCTGACTTTC
TRBJ1-3	-	TRBV6-6	-	CASSNLLSGNTIYF	TGTGCCAGCAGCAACCTACTCTCTGGAAACACCATATATTTT
TRBJ1-2	-	TRBV5-1	-	CASSLARVNYGYTF	TGCGCCAGCAGCTTGGCCAGGGTTAACTATGGCTACACCTTC
TRBJ2-7	-	TRBV27	TRBD2	CASKFRGGSVFEQYF	TGTGCCAGCAAATTTAGAGGCGGGAGTGTGTTCGAGCAGTACTTC
TRBJ1-3	once	TRBV30	-	CAWSMGVTSGNTIYF	TGTGCCTGGAGTATGGGGGTAACGAGCGGAAACACCATATATTTT
TRBJ2-1	-	TRBV11-1	TRBD2	CASSEGTRGEQFF	TGTGCCAGCAGCGAAGGGACTAGGGGTGAGCAGTTCTTC
TRBJ2-1	once	TRBV2	TRBD2	CASSVQGLADYNEQFF	TGTGCCAGCAGTGTTCAGGGACTAGCGGACTACAATGAGCAGTTCTTC
TRBJ1-5	-	TRBV30	-	CAWSARGPSNQPQHF	TGTGCCTGGAGTGCCCGGGGGCCCAGCAATCAGCCCCAGCATTTT
TRBJ2-1	-	TRBV5-1	-	CASSPGDFTYNEQFF	TGCGCCAGCAGCCCGGGGGACTTTACCTACAATGAGCAGTTCTTC
TRBJ2-2	-	TRBV10-1	TRBD2	CASSEQREVGELFF	TGCGCCAGCAGTGAACAGCGGGAGGTTGGGGAGCTGTTTTTT
TRBJ2-1	-	TRBV5-6	TRBD2	CASSQVVLAGLNEQFF	TGTGCCAGCAGCCAGGTGGTACTAGCGGGGCTAAATGAGCAGTTCTTC
TRBJ2-7	once	TRBV5-1	-	CASSFGTFYEQYF	TGCGCCAGCAGCTTCGGCACATTCTACGAGCAGTACTTC
TRBJ2-5	-	TRBV5-6	-	CASSFGANPPQETQYF	TGTGCCAGCAGCTTCGGGGCCAATCCACCCCAAGAGACCCAGTACTTC
TRBJ2-3	few	TRBV19	TRBD2	CASTALAGADTQYF	TGTGCCAGTACAGCACTAGCGGGCGCAGATACGCAGTATTTT
TRBJ2-7	-	TRBV4-1	-	CASSQESRSYEQYF	TGCGCCAGCAGCCAAGAATCTCGCTCCTACGAGCAGTACTTC
TRBJ1-2	-	TRBV28	-	CASRRAGGVGPGGYTF	TGTGCCAGCAGGCGAGCCGGCGGGGTAGGCCCCGGCGGCTACACCTTC
TRBJ2-3	once	TRBV7-8	TRBD2	CASSRPGLAGSTDTQYF	TGTGCCAGCAGCCGCCCGGGACTAGCGGGAAGCACAGATACGCAGTATTTT